The 20 T cell receptor beta chains presented below share a single source sample, sequenced in a study of T cells in Graves' hyperthyroidism and ophthalmopathy. RNA transcripts were the template for amplifying TCR beta CDR3 regions. Primed by the HTBI set, a first-round RT-PCR was run on the TCR CDR3. TCRdb passed the multiplex PCR reads through MiXCR, listing each CDR3 protein once. The table lists roughly 510,000 distinct CDR3 sequences, about a fifth of them singletons. Sequencing used blood. The receptors shown here come from a man aged 18 to 29 with Graves' hyperthyroidism.

This clonotype was found many times. This chain connects TRBV28 to TRBJ2-7, with a weak D call TRBD2 (6 bases). CDR3 length: 14 residues. V lost 5 bases and J lost 3, with 14 bases in between. Germline CDR1 MDHEN, CDR2 SYDVKM. The CDR3 is CASSTRGEDYEQYF. CDR3 DNA: TGTGCCAGCAGTACAAGAGGGGAGGACTACGAGCAGTACTTC.

This clonotype was counted a few times. The V gene is TRBV29-1, the J gene TRBJ2-2; 7 nucleotides agree with TRBD1. The V gene's germline CDR1 is SQVTM and CDR2 ANQGSEA. The length of the CDR3 is 16 residues. The V gene end was trimmed by 1 base and the J gene end by 4 bases; junction bases not matched to a gene: 9. The CDR3 bases are TGCAGCGTTGAAGTTTGGACAGGTTCCCCCACCGGGGAGCTGTTTTTT. Its protein product is CSVEVWTGSPTGELFF.

This clonotype was detected many times. The chain combines TRBV6-1 with TRBJ2-2, with 7 bases aligning to TRBD1. Germline CDR1 is MNHNS and CDR2 is SASEGT. With V trimmed by 2 bases and J by 7 bases, 4 bases remained unmatched. This CDR3 has 14 amino acids. CDR3 sequence reads: CASSELGGGGELFF. The CDR3 DNA follows: TGTGCCAGCAGTGAATTAGGGGGCGGCGGGGAGCTGTTTTTT.

This chain joins TRBV7-6 and TRBJ2-7; the match to TRBD1 covers 7 bases. With 2 bases clipped from V and 0 bases from J, the junction kept 4 bases outside the gene matches. This CDR3 is 15 amino acids long. CDR1 and CDR2 from the germline V gene are SGHVS and FNYEAQ. The CDR3 sequence: CASSLTDRVSYEQYF. As DNA, the CDR3 is TGTGCCAGCAGCTTAACTGACAGGGTCTCCTACGAGCAGTACTTC.

V usage is TRBV6-5 and J usage is TRBJ2-1; D might be TRBD1 or TRBD2, each matching 5 bases. Trimming left V 2 bases short and J 2 bases short, with 13 bases between. This CDR3 has 16 amino acids. The germline V gene has CDR1 MNHEY and CDR2 SVGAGI. The CDR3 protein is CASSYDRGLPYNEQFF. Written as DNA, the CDR3 is TGTGCCAGCAGTTACGACAGAGGACTTCCCTACAATGAGCAGTTCTTC.

In DNA, the CDR3 is TGTGCCAGCAGCCCTACTCCCGGGACAGGGGGACCCGGCTATGGCTACACCTTC. Its protein is CASSPTPGTGGPGYGYTF. The rearrangement links TRBV28 to TRBJ1-2; 11 bases agree with TRBD1. The CDR3 runs 18 residues. Unmatched junction bases numbered 16, after V lost 6 bases and J lost 4 bases. Germline-derived CDR1 and CDR2 are MDHEN and SYDVKM.

About this clonotype itself: Possible read error: a much larger clone is one base away. Since no conserved phenylalanine or tryptophan closes the CDR3, a read error is the likely cause. The chain combines TRBV20-1 with TRBJ1-2, with TRBD1 matching 11 bases. V shed 6 bases, J shed 8 bases, and the junction held 11 bases outside the gene matches. The CDR3 consists of 14 residues. CDR1 DFQATT and CDR2 SNEGSKA come from the germline V gene (reference sequence). The CDR3 protein is CSAPGTGGMVGYTL. The CDR3 DNA reads TGCAGTGCGCCCGGGACAGGGGGAATGGTAGGCTACACCCTC.

This clonotype has more than one count but fewer than ten. The genes are TRBV7-9 and TRBJ1-1; tentative D call: TRBD1 (5 bases). V shed 1 base and J shed 3 bases, with 9 bases lying between them. The CDR3 loop spans 14 amino acids. Looked up from germline, CDR1 is SEHNR and CDR2 is FQNEAQ (reference sequence). CDR3 sequence: CASSLDQGYTEAFF. The CDR3 DNA sequence: TGTGCCAGCAGCTTAGACCAGGGATACACTGAAGCTTTCTTT.

This clonotype was detected ten times or more. The chain has TRBV6-1 and TRBJ2-4, with TRBD1 matching over 10 bases. Germline V gene data show CDR1 as MNHNS and CDR2 as SASEGT. This CDR3 region has 17 residues. The J segment lost 1 base and the V segment lost 2 bases, leaving 5 bases of the junction unmatched. CDR3 bases: TGTGCCAGCAGTGAATTTGGGACAGGGGATGCCAAAAACATTCAGTACTTC. Translation: CASSEFGTGDAKNIQYF.

The chain combines TRBV11-1 with TRBJ1-2; 8 bases match TRBD1. Trimming removed 0 bases from V and 3 bases from J; junction bases left unmatched: 3. The CDR3 extends over 15 amino acids. Germline CDR1 reads SGHAT; CDR2 reads FQDESV (reference sequence). CDR3 nucleotide sequence: TGTGCCAGCAGCTTAGCCGCGGGACAGGACTATGGCTACACCTTC. Amino acids: CASSLAAGQDYGYTF. Using reference TRBV11-1 and TRBJ1-2 for the parts outside the CDR3, the full variable domain is EAEVAQSPRYKITEKSQAVAFWCDPISGHATLYWYRQILGQGPELLVQFQDESVVDDSQLPKDRFSAERLKGVDSTLKIQPAELGDSAMYLCASSLAAGQDYGYTFGSGTRLTVV.

This clonotype was seen ten or more times. This sequence joins TRBV6-1 and TRBJ1-5; D unresolved. This CDR3 comprises 14 residues. V was trimmed by 5 bases and J by 3 bases, leaving 11 bases between them. Germline V gene data show CDR1 as MNHNS and CDR2 as SASEGT. CDR3 bases: TGTGCCAGCAGTAAGGCCCGGATCAATCAGCCCCAGCATTTT. Protein sequence: CASSKARINQPQHF.

In this sample, this clonotype turned up a few times. The V and J genes are TRBV2 and TRBJ1-1, with TRBD1 as a possible D gene (5 bases). The CDR3 extends over 13 amino acids. Deletions cut 7 bases from V and 5 bases from J, with 14 bases between. Germline V gene sequence: CDR1 SNHLY, CDR2 FYNNEI. For the CDR3, the DNA is TGTGCCAGCACCCTTGAGGGGCGTACTGAAGCTTTCTTT. Encoded protein: CASTLEGRTEAFF.

The sample holds a few counts of this clonotype. This chain connects TRBV12-3 or TRBV12-4 to TRBJ2-2; D is possibly TRBD2 (6 bases). V was clipped by 6 bases and J by 6 bases, with 14 bases between them. The CDR3 spans 14 residues. The CDR3 DNA reads TGTGCCAGCAGAGAGGACGGGGGACCCGGGGAGCTGTTTTTT. Translating gives CASREDGGPGELFF.

The chain links TRBV5-1 to TRBJ2-5, with 9 bases lining up with TRBD2. CDR3 size: 16 residues. Germline V lookup: CDR1 SGHRS, CDR2 YFSETQ. V was pared by 0 bases and J by 2 bases, with 5 bases of the junction left unmatched. The CDR3 spells CASSLGASGAQETQYF. In DNA form, the CDR3 reads TGCGCCAGCAGCTTGGGGGCTAGCGGGGCGCAAGAGACCCAGTACTTC. Supplemented by reference TRBV5-1 and TRBJ2-5, the full variable domain reads KAGVTQTPRYLIKTRGQQVTLSCSPISGHRSVSWYQQTPGQGLQFLFEYFSETQRNKGNFPGRFSGRQFSNSRSEMNVSTLELGDSALYLCASSLGASGAQETQYFGPGTRLLVL.

This clonotype has ten or more counts. The V and J genes are TRBV5-6 and TRBJ2-5, with D tentatively TRBD2 (5 bases). Germline CDR1 and CDR2: SGHDT and YYEEEE. V was shortened by 0 bases and J by 8 bases, with 11 bases between the two germline ends. The CDR3 is 13 amino acids. The CDR3 region is CASSLAGGRTQYF. In DNA form, the CDR3 reads TGTGCCAGCAGCTTGGCCGGAGGTAGAACCCAGTACTTC.

On this clonotype: This may come from a read error, since a much larger clone is one base off. The rearrangement joins TRBV27 to TRBJ2-7; 12 nucleotides match TRBD2. This CDR3 region has 14 residues. CDR1 is MNHEY, CDR2 SMNVEV, per germline (reference sequence). The CDR3 coding sequence is TGTACCAGCAGAACCCTAGCGGGGGGGACCGAGCAGTACTTC. It codes for CTSRTLAGGTEQYF.

A note on this clonotype: Likely a read error: the CDR3 ends without its conserved phenylalanine or tryptophan. No DNA is shown, since the ends of the CDR3 on it are uncertain; the CDR3 is the one TCRdb lists. CDR3: CATSDPTAGELLV. The J gene is TRBJ2-2, the V gene TRBV24-1. Termini included, the CDR3 measures 13 amino acids. The germline V gene has CDR1 KGHDR and CDR2 SFDVKD.

This clonotype was counted at least ten times. The chain has TRBV6-2 or TRBV6-3 and TRBJ2-5, with D hard to call. This CDR3 has 12 residues. Trimming left V 5 bases short and J 5 bases short, with 9 bases between. Germline V gives CDR1 MNHEY, CDR2 SVGEGT. The CDR3 sequence is CASSAVDETQYF. DNA for the CDR3: TGTGCCAGCAGTGCCGTAGATGAGACCCAGTACTTC.

The chain joins TRBV29-1 to TRBJ1-2; a possible D gene is TRBD1 (6 bases). Between the trimmed V and J ends, which lost 4 bases and 7 bases, there was a span of 13 bases. The length of the CDR3 is 12 residues. Germline-derived CDR1 and CDR2 are SQVTM and ANQGSEA. CDR3 region: CSVVLGAAGYTF. CDR3 sequence (DNA): TGCAGCGTTGTGTTGGGGGCGGCTGGCTACACCTTC.

This clonotype was seen only a few times. This may stem from a read error, because a much larger clone lies one nucleotide away. The chain combines TRBV6-1 with TRBJ1-1; TRBD1 is a possible D gene (6 bases). Germline V gives CDR1 MNHNS, CDR2 SASEGT. CDR3 size: 14 residues. The CDR3 DNA sequence: TGTGCCAGCAGAAAATTTCAAACAGGGCCTGAATCTTTCTTT. Its protein is CASRKFQTGPESFF.